What follows are 31 T cell receptor beta chains derived from one specimen sequenced in a study of T cell repertoires in cytomegalovirus infection (dated by TCRdb to about 2019). TCRdb shows the sequencer as Illumina HiSeq 1500. TCRdb took the public reads, trimmed them with fastp at Q25, ran MiXCR for clone calling and kept in-frame beta chains. All rows with the same CDR3 protein become a single entry with the most common DNA and genes. This sample lists about 920,000 distinct CDR3 sequences; roughly 31% were detected once. The top ten clonotypes cover around 15% of the sample. No cognate antigen is known for these TCRs. In light of the paper, this sample's treatment or condition label describes: in vitro stimulation with specific CMV peptide epitopes to enrich CMV-specific T cells. The sequences come from cultured CD8+ T cells from PBMCs, collected from culture after CMV antigen stimulation. These receptors were collected from a human donor in good health (CMV status not recorded). Some clones in this sample may be carry-over from other donors' samples.

V gene TRBV5-1 combines with J gene TRBJ2-1, with 7 bases lining up with TRBD1. Germline values: CDR1 SGHRS, CDR2 YFSETQ. The junction had 4 bases not matched to a gene; V was cut back by 7 bases and J by 9 bases. CDR3 length equals 11 residues. CDR3 sequence: CASRTGVEQFF. The CDR3 coding sequence is TGCGCCAGCCGTACAGGGGTTGAGCAGTTCTTC.

There are a few counts of this clonotype. The genes are TRBV19 and TRBJ1-5, with D hard to call. CDR3 length equals 13 residues. Germline-derived CDR1 and CDR2 are LNHDA and SQIVND (reference sequence). The ends were cut back, 7 bases at V and 6 bases at J, with 13 bases in the middle. The DNA for the CDR3 is TGTGCCAGTAATTCGGGCAGGTTTCAGCCCCAGCATTTT. Protein product: CASNSGRFQPQHF.

The chain recombines TRBV4-3 with TRBJ2-1; TRBD1 matches 11 bases. The CDR3 contains 15 residues. Trimming cost V 1 base and J 8 bases; bases outside gene matches: 4. Germline values: CDR1 LGHNA, CDR2 YSLEER. The CDR3 sequence is CASSQGGTGGDEQFF. The CDR3 bases are TGCGCCAGCAGCCAAGGTGGGACAGGGGGTGATGAGCAGTTCTTC.

This clonotype was seen many times. The chain couples TRBV7-2 to TRBJ1-2, with D possibly being TRBD1 (6 bases). Trimming removed 4 bases at V and 5 bases at J, with 11 bases between. Germline V gives CDR1 SGHTA, CDR2 FQGNSA. The CDR3 runs to 13 residues. The CDR3 region is CASSSGEGYGYTF. CDR3 DNA: TGTGCCAGCAGCTCAGGGGAGGGGTATGGCTACACCTTC.

A note on this clonotype: One junction end does not reproduce the germline sequence, and a read error may be involved. V is TRBV11-2 and J is TRBJ1-4; tentative D call: TRBD1 (5 bases). Germline lookup yields CDR1 SGHAT and CDR2 FQNNGV. This CDR3 comprises 16 residues. CDR3 coding DNA: TGTGCCAGCAGCTTATGGGTCCGACAGACTAATGAAAAACTGTATTTT. Protein sequence: CASSLWVRQTNEKLYF.

This clonotype was counted between two and nine times. The V and J genes are TRBV6-1 and TRBJ1-6; TRBD1 aligns across 8 bases. CDR3 size: 15 residues. The ends lost 5 bases at V and 6 bases at J; junction bases unmatched: 6. The germline V gene encodes CDR1 MNHNS and CDR2 SASEGT. This CDR3 reads CASSKRQGSNSPLHF. In nucleotides, the CDR3 is TGTGCCAGCAGTAAGAGACAGGGGTCTAATTCACCCCTCCACTTT.

This clonotype has just a few counts. The chain couples TRBV7-9 to TRBJ1-5; possibly TRBD1 for D (5 bases). Between the trimmed V and J ends, which lost 5 bases and 0 bases, there was a span of 11 bases. The CDR3 length is 15 residues. The germline CDR1 and CDR2 sequences are SEHNR and FQNEAQ (reference sequence). CDR3 sequence (DNA): TGTGCCAGCAGCCCAGGGATGTATAGCAATCAGCCCCAGCATTTT. Encoded protein: CASSPGMYSNQPQHF.

Only a few counts were recorded for this clonotype. The chain has TRBV12-3 or TRBV12-4 and TRBJ1-5; no clear D gene. The CDR3 length is 13 residues. Trimming took 7 bases from V and 9 from J, leaving 16 bases between them. The CDR3 DNA follows: TGTGCCAGCATCGGAGGGTCACTTGGGCCCCAGCATTTT. Residues: CASIGGSLGPQHF.

In this sample, this clonotype turned up a few times. This chain's CDR3 is CASSSGGARQPQHF. The CDR3 nucleotides are TGTGCCAGCAGTTCAGGGGGCGCGAGGCAGCCCCAGCATTTT. V is TRBV27 and J is TRBJ1-5, with 8 bases that match TRBD1. The CDR3 is made up of 14 amino acids. The ends lost 4 bases at V and 7 bases at J; junction bases unmatched: 6. Germline V CDR1 and CDR2: MNHEY, SMNVEV (reference sequence).

This clonotype was seen a handful of times. This chain uses TRBV7-9 with TRBJ1-3, with D uncertain. The CDR3 runs 12 residues. Germline V gene sequence: CDR1 SEHNR, CDR2 FQNEAQ (reference sequence). V was trimmed by 5 bases and J by 4 bases, leaving 6 bases between them. The chain's CDR3 is CASSVAGNTIYF. The CDR3 DNA is TGTGCCAGCAGCGTGGCAGGAAACACCATATATTTT.

The chain is built from TRBV6-6 and TRBJ1-2, with a possible D match to TRBD1 (5 bases). Trimming took 5 bases from V and 8 from J, leaving 18 bases between them. CDR1 and CDR2 (germline): MNHNY, SVGAGI (reference sequence). The CDR3 is 14 amino acids. CDR3 region: CASSLRDPRAGYTF. The DNA of the CDR3 is TGTGCCAGCAGTCTCCGGGACCCTCGGGCGGGCTACACCTTC.

Many counts were recorded for this clonotype. CDR3 DNA sequence: TGTGCCAGCAGCCGAACAGGGGAGGGCGGGGAGCTGTTTTTT. Its translation is CASSRTGEGGELFF. The J gene is TRBJ2-2, the V gene TRBV7-6; D might be TRBD1 or TRBD2, each matching 7 bases. V shed 5 bases and J shed 7 bases, with 14 bases lying between them. Germline V gives CDR1 SGHVS, CDR2 FNYEAQ. The CDR3 is 14 residues long.

The gene calls are TRBV27 and TRBJ2-1, with D perhaps TRBD2 (7 bases). In germline, CDR1 is MNHEY, CDR2 SMNVEV (reference sequence). There are 17 residues in the CDR3. V lost 3 bases, J lost 6 bases, and 21 bases lay in between. CDR3 amino acids: CASSFSAGAPNSNEQFF. The DNA for the CDR3 is TGTGCCAGCAGTTTTTCGGCGGGGGCTCCTAACAGCAATGAGCAGTTCTTC.

This clonotype was observed at least ten times. The rearrangement joins TRBV19 to TRBJ2-3; 7 bases align to TRBD1. Germline CDR1 and CDR2: LNHDA and SQIVND (reference sequence). The V segment lost 9 bases and the J segment 1 base; nucleotides outside the gene matches: 7. The CDR3 is 14 amino acids. In nucleotides, the CDR3 is TGTGCCAGCAGCATTGGGACAGGCACAGATACGCAGTATTTT. Amino acid sequence: CASSIGTGTDTQYF.

This clonotype occurred many times. The chain has TRBV7-2 and TRBJ2-1, with 10 bases lining up with TRBD2. Germline loops: CDR1 SGHTA, CDR2 FQGNSA. This CDR3 is built from 15 residues. V was clipped by 5 bases and J by 4 bases; unmatched bases: 5. The CDR3 coding sequence is TGTGCCAGCAGCCCTATAGCGGGGGGTTACAATGAGCAGTTCTTC. Its protein product is CASSPIAGGYNEQFF.

This clonotype was detected ten times or more. The chain is built from TRBV7-8 and TRBJ2-7, with no clear D. The germline CDR1 and CDR2 sequences are SGHVS and FQNEAQ. Trimming removed 0 bases at V and 5 bases at J, with 8 bases between. The CDR3 contains 13 residues. Here the CDR3 DNA reads TGTGCCAGCAGCTTAGCTTCCCCAGACGAGCAGTACGTC. Its protein product is CASSLASPDEQYV.

In nucleotides, the CDR3 is TGTGCCACCAGCAGAGATCGTAGCGGGGGGGAGACCCAGTACTTC. Amino acid sequence: CATSRDRSGGETQYF. This chain joins TRBV15 and TRBJ2-5; 10 nucleotides agree with TRBD2. The germline V gene encodes CDR1 LNHNV and CDR2 YYDKDF (reference sequence). The CDR3 is made up of 15 amino acids. Trimming removed 0 bases from V and 5 bases from J; junction bases left unmatched: 3.

The chain links TRBV20-1 to TRBJ1-1; 8 bases map to TRBD1. The V segment lost 3 bases and the J segment 1 base; nucleotides outside the gene matches: 4. Germline V CDR1 and CDR2: DFQATT, SNEGSKA (reference sequence). The CDR3 is 14 amino acids. CDR3: CSARDRVGNTEAFF. CDR3 coding DNA: TGCAGTGCTAGGGACAGGGTAGGGAACACTGAAGCTTTCTTT.

This clonotype was seen a single time. The chain links TRBV6-6 to TRBJ1-4; a weak D match, TRBD1 (5 bases). The CDR3 totals 13 residues. Germline CDR1 MNHNY, CDR2 SVGAGI (reference sequence). V was clipped by 2 bases and J by 6 bases, with 7 bases between them. The CDR3 coding sequence is TGTGCCAGCAGTTACGGCAGGGATGAAAAACTGTTTTTT. Its protein is CASSYGRDEKLFF.

This chain joins TRBV7-9 and TRBJ1-1, with D possibly being TRBD1 (5 bases). The CDR3 has 13 residues. The V and J ends lost 8 bases and 5 bases respectively, with 15 bases between them. Germline CDR1 and CDR2: SEHNR and FQNEAQ (reference sequence). The CDR3 nucleotides are TGTGCCAGCGGCGGAAGGGGTCAGACTGAAGCTTTCTTT. This translates into CASGGRGQTEAFF.

This clonotype was picked up many times. CDR3 bases: TGTGCCACAGGACAGGGAGGGACTGAAGCTTTCTTT. Residues: CATGQGGTEAFF. The chain joins TRBV27 to TRBJ1-1; 8 bases are a match to TRBD1. CDR1 is MNHEY, CDR2 SMNVEV, per germline (reference sequence). V was pared by 10 bases and J by 5 bases, with 6 bases of the junction left unmatched. CDR3 size: 12 residues.

The chain links TRBV12-3 or TRBV12-4 to TRBJ1-1; no firm D call. Trimming took off 7 bases at V and 3 bases at J, with 9 bases between the two ends. There are 12 residues in the CDR3. This chain's CDR3 is CASNQEYTEAFF. Written as DNA, the CDR3 is TGTGCCAGCAACCAGGAGTACACTGAAGCTTTCTTT.

The rearrangement joins TRBV9 to TRBJ2-5; maybe TRBD1 (5 bases). Germline values: CDR1 SGDLS, CDR2 YYNGEE. This CDR3 has 17 residues. V lost 0 bases to trimming and J lost 5 bases, with 20 bases between them. As DNA, the CDR3 is TGTGCCAGCAGCGTAGGCCGTCGGGTCTCAGGGCTGGAGACCCAGTACTTC. Amino acids: CASSVGRRVSGLETQYF.

This clonotype appeared many times. The rearrangement links TRBV7-2 to TRBJ2-2; D unresolved. Per the germline V gene, CDR1 is SGHTA and CDR2 is FQGNSA. V lost 1 base and J 6 bases, leaving 9 bases between the germline ends. The CDR3 consists of 14 residues. CDR3 coding DNA: TGTGCCAGCAGCTTAGTCTACCCACCCGGGGAGCTGTTTTTT. Its protein product is CASSLVYPPGELFF.

V gene TRBV5-4 combines with J gene TRBJ1-1; D is ambiguous. The CDR3 consists of 11 residues. Per the germline V gene, CDR1 is SGHNT and CDR2 is YYREEE (reference sequence). Here the CDR3 DNA reads TGTGTCGACGGTCGGAACACTGAAGCTTTCTTT. Translating gives CVDGRNTEAFF.

The chain is built from TRBV6-5 and TRBJ2-1; D perhaps matches TRBD2 (5 bases). The CDR3 contains 15 residues. Trimming cost V 0 bases and J 4 bases, with 10 bases left between them. Germline V gene sequence: CDR1 MNHEY, CDR2 SVGAGI. CDR3 sequence: CASSYSRAQYNEQFF. DNA of the CDR3: TGTGCCAGCAGTTACTCGAGGGCCCAGTACAATGAGCAGTTCTTC.

This clonotype has a single count. The chain uses TRBV2 and TRBJ1-2; no clear D gene. The CDR3 has 12 amino acids. With 10 bases removed from V and 7 bases from J, the gap between germline ends came to 16 bases. From germline, CDR1 is SNHLY and CDR2 FYNNEI. The CDR3, as DNA: TGTGCCAACCCAGAGAGGGCTCGTGGCTACACCTTC. Translation: CANPERARGYTF. Using reference TRBV2 and TRBJ1-2 for the parts outside the CDR3, the full variable domain is EPEVTQTPSHQVTQMGQEVILRCVPISNHLYFYWYRQILGQKVEFLVSFYNNEISEKSEIFDDQFSVERPDGSNFTLKIRSTKLEDSAMYFCANPERARGYTFGSGTRLTVV.

V and J are TRBV6-5 and TRBJ2-2, with D hard to call. The V end was cut by 7 bases, the J end by 5 bases, with 20 bases between. This CDR3 comprises 16 residues. The germline gives CDR1 MNHEY, CDR2 SVGAGI. CDR3 in DNA: TGTGCCAGCATGGGCAGCCTGACCTCGAGGACCGGGGAGCTGTTTTTT. Translation gives CASMGSLTSRTGELFF.

The J gene is TRBJ2-2, the V gene TRBV24-1; no clear D gene. The CDR3 spans 14 residues. Germline CDR1 KGHDR, CDR2 SFDVKD. V lost 4 bases to trimming and J lost 3 bases, with 8 bases between them. The CDR3 DNA is TGTGCCACCAGTGACCCGGGCTACACCGGGGAGCTGTTTTTT. Protein sequence: CATSDPGYTGELFF.

This chain uses TRBV10-2 with TRBJ2-3; D is unresolved. Trimming pared 4 bases from V and 6 bases from J, leaving 14 bases between. Per germline, CDR1 WSHSY and CDR2 SAAADI. The CDR3 contains 14 residues. CDR3 coding DNA: TGCGCCAGCAGTGGGCTCCGAATCTACGATACGCAGTATTTT. Its protein is CASSGLRIYDTQYF.

There are many counts of this clonotype. The rearrangement joins TRBV7-3 to TRBJ2-1; 7 bases are a match to TRBD2. This CDR3 spans 15 amino acids. CDR1 and CDR2 (germline): SGHTA, FQGTGA. V lost 3 bases and J lost 4; bases outside the gene matches: 6. As DNA, the CDR3 is TGTGCCAGCAGCTTGAAGCGGGGAGGGTACAATGAGCAGTTCTTC. Translation: CASSLKRGGYNEQFF.